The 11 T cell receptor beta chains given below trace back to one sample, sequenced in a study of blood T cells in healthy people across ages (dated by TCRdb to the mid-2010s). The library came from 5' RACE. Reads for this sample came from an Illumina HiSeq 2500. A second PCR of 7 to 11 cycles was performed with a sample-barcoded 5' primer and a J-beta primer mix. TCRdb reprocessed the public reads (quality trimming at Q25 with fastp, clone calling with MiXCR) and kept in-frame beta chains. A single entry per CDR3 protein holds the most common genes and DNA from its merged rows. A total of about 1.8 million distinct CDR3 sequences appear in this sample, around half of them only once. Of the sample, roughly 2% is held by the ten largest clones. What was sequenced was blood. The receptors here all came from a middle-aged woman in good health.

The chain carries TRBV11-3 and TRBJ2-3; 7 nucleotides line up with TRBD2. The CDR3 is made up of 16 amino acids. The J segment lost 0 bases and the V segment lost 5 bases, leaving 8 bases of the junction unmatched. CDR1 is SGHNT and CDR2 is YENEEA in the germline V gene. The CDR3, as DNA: TGTGCCAGCAGCGCAGGGAGGGTCGCTAGCACAGATACGCAGTATTTT. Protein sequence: CASSAGRVASTDTQYF.

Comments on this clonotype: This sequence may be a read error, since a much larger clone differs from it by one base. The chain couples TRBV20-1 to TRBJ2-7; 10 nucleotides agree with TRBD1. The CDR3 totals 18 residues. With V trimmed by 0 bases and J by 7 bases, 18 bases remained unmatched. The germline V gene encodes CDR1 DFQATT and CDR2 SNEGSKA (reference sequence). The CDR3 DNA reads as TGCAGTGCTAGAGATCTCAGGAGTCGGGACAGGGGAATCAATGAGCAGTACTTC. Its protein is CSARDLRSRDRGINEQYF.

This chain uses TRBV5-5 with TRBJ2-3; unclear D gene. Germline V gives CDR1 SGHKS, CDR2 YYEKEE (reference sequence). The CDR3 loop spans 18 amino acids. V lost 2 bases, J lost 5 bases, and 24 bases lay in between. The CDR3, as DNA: TGTGCCAGCAGCTTCGATCGACGGAACCACCCCGATAAAGATACGCAGTATTTT. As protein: CASSFDRRNHPDKDTQYF.

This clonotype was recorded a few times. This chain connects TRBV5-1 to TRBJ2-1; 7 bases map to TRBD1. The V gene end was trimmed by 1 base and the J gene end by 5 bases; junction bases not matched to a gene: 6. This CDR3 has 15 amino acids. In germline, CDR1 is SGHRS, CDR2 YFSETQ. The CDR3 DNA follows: TGCGCCAGCAGCTTGCCTCGGCAGGGGGACAATGAGCAGTTCTTC. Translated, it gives CASSLPRQGDNEQFF.

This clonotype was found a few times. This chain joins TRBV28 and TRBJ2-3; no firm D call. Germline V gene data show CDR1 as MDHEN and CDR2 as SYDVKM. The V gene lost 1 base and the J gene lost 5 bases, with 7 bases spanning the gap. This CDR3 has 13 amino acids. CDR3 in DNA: TGTGCCAGCAGTTTATACCGAGGAGATACGCAGTATTTT. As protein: CASSLYRGDTQYF.

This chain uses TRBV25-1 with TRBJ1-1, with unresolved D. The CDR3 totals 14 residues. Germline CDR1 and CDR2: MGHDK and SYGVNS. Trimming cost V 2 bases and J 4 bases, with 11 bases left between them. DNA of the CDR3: TGTGCCAGCAGTGAACAGGCTCGTGGCACTGAAGCTTTCTTT. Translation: CASSEQARGTEAFF.

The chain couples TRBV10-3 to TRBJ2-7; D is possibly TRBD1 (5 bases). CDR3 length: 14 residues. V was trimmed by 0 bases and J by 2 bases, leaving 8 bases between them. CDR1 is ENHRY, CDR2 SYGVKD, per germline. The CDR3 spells CAISESGQTYEQYF. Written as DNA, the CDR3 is TGTGCCATCAGTGAGTCGGGGCAGACCTACGAGCAGTACTTC.

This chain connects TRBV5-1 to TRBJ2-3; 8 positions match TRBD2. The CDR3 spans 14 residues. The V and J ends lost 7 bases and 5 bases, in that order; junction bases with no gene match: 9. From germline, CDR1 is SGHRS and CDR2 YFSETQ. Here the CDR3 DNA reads TGCGCCAGCGGCGCGGGACTAGTCCGAGATACGCAGTATTTT. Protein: CASGAGLVRDTQYF.

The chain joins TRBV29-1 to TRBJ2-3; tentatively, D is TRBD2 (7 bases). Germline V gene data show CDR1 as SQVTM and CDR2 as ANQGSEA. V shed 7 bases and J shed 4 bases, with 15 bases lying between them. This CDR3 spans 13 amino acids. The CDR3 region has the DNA TGCAGCGCTGGGGGGGCAGGGGCAGATACGCAGTATTTT. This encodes CSAGGAGADTQYF.

CDR3 DNA sequence: TGTGCCAGCAGCTTAATGGGGAACATTCAGTACTTC. Translation gives CASSLMGNIQYF. The chain combines TRBV7-2 with TRBJ2-7; D is unresolved. Gene TRBJ2-4 matches the end of the DNA better, so the J call may be wrong. The CDR3 is 12 amino acids. Per the germline V gene, CDR1 is SGHTA and CDR2 is FQGNSA.

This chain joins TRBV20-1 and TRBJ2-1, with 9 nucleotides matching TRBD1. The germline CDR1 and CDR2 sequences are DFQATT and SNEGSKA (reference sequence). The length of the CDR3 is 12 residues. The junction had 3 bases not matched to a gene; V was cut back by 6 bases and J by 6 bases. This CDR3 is CSATGGFNEQFF. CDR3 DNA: TGCAGTGCGACAGGGGGGTTCAATGAGCAGTTCTTC.